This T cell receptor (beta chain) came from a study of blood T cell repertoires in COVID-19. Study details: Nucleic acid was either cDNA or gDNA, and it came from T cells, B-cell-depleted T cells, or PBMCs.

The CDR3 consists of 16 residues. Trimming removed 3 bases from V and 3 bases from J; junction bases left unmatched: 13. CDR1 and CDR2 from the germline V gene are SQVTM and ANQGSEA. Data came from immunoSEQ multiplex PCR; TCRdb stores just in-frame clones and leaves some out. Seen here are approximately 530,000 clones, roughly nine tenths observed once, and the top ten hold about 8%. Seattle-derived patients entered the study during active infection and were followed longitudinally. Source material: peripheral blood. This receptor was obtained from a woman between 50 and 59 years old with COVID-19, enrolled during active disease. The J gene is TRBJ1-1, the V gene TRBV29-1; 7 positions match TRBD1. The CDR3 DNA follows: TGCAGCGTTGACTCCGGGGTCACGGGGACAGACACTGAAGCTTTCTTT. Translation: CSVDSGVTGTDTEAFF. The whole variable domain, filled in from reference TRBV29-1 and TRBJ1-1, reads SAVISQKPSRDICQRGTSLTIQCQVDSQVTMMFWYRQQPGQSLTLIATANQGSEATYESGFVIDKFPISRPNLTFSTLTVSNMSPEDSSIYLCSVDSGVTGTDTEAFFGQGTRLTVV.